What follows are 20 T cell receptor beta chains derived from one specimen sequenced in a study of shared clonotypes between healthy human individuals. The protocol was immunoSEQ multiplex PCR, while the TCRdb copy is restricted to in-frame clones and leaves out a portion. The sample lists about 110,000 clones, around 68% occurring once. Sample: memory CD8+ T cells sorted from blood. The subset: CD45RO+ cells pooled with CCR7-negative TemRA cells. The receptor set was obtained from a woman aged 30 to 39 in good health.

In this sample, this clone turned up once. The chain combines TRBV11-2 with TRBJ2-7; 9 positions agree with TRBD1. CDR1 is SGHAT, CDR2 FQNNGV, per germline. J gave up 4 bases and V 4 bases, and 8 bases lay outside the gene matches. The CDR3 spans 15 residues. The CDR3 region is CASSWPTGGSYEQYF. The CDR3 region has the DNA TGTGCCAGCAGCTGGCCGACAGGGGGGTCATACGAGCAGTACTTC.

This clone was detected only a few times. V is TRBV7-9 and J is TRBJ2-7, with D hard to call. Per germline, CDR1 SEHNR and CDR2 FQNEAQ (reference sequence). The CDR3 spans 14 residues. V dropped 0 bases and J dropped 0 bases, with 6 bases sitting between them. The CDR3 here is CASSLASSSYEQYF. CDR3 DNA: TGTGCCAGCAGCTTAGCGTCTAGCTCCTACGAGCAGTACTTC.

The J gene is TRBJ2-7, the V gene TRBV4-2, with 9 bases fitting TRBD1. This CDR3 is 13 amino acids long. Germline-derived CDR1 and CDR2 are LGHNA and YNFKEQ. V trimming: 5 bases; J trimming: 5 bases; junction bases outside the gene matches: 4. The CDR3 DNA sequence: TGTGCCAGCAGCTTTACAGGGGGCCACGAGCAGTACTTC. It translates to CASSFTGGHEQYF.

This chain uses TRBV7-3 with TRBJ2-3; TRBD2 matches at 7 bases. The germline V gene encodes CDR1 SGHTA and CDR2 FQGTGA. The J segment lost 2 bases and the V segment lost 2 bases, leaving 4 bases of the junction unmatched. The CDR3 consists of 15 residues. The CDR3 DNA is TGTGCCAGCAGCTTAGTCGGGGGGACCACAGATACGCAGTATTTT. The encoded protein is CASSLVGGTTDTQYF.

The chain combines TRBV4-1 with TRBJ1-5; D may be TRBD1 (5 bases). This CDR3 has 21 residues. Trimming cost V 3 bases and J 0 bases, with 27 bases left between them. Germline V gene data show CDR1 as MGHRA and CDR2 as YSYEKL. CDR3 in amino acids: CASSQIGAQGLGFYSNQPQHF. CDR3 sequence (DNA): TGCGCCAGCAGCCAGATAGGAGCTCAGGGTCTAGGGTTTTATAGCAATCAGCCCCAGCATTTT.

This sequence joins TRBV9 and TRBJ1-1, with TRBD1 matching 7 bases. Trimming at V came to 4 bases and at J to 0 bases, leaving 6 bases not matched to a gene. The CDR3 runs to 15 residues. Germline values: CDR1 SGDLS, CDR2 YYNGEE. CDR3 sequence: CASSIGTDMNTEAFF. CDR3 in DNA: TGTGCCAGCAGCATTGGGACAGATATGAACACTGAAGCTTTCTTT. Full variable domain (remainder filled in from reference TRBV9 and TRBJ1-1): DSGVTQTPKHLITATGQRVTLRCSPRSGDLSVYWYQQSLDQGLQFLIQYYNGEERAKGNILERFSAQQFPDLHSELNLSSLELGDSALYFCASSIGTDMNTEAFFGQGTRLTVV.

The chain links TRBV7-9 to TRBJ2-1; 12 bases fit TRBD2. The CDR3 is 16 residues long. CDR1 is SEHNR, CDR2 FQNEAQ, per germline (reference sequence). After removal of 0 bases from V and 9 bases from J, the junction contained 6 bases not matched to a gene. The CDR3 DNA is TGTGCCAGCAGCTTAGCGTCGACTAGCGGGAGTGGTGAGCAGTTCTTC. Encoded protein: CASSLASTSGSGEQFF.

This clone was seen repeatedly, ten times or more. The chain employs TRBV6-1 and TRBJ2-1, with 11 bases identical to TRBD2. CDR3 length equals 15 residues. After removal of 8 bases from V and 8 bases from J, the junction contained 11 bases not matched to a gene. Germline V CDR1 and CDR2: MNHNS, SASEGT. CDR3 nucleotides: TGTGCCAGCTCACAAACTAGCGGGAGTTTTCATGAGCAGTTCTTC. Translating gives CASSQTSGSFHEQFF.

The genes are TRBV28 and TRBJ1-1; the match to TRBD1 covers 8 bases. V lost 5 bases, J lost 6 bases, and 11 bases stayed unmatched. CDR3 length equals 15 residues. The germline CDR1 and CDR2 sequences are MDHEN and SYDVKM. The CDR3: CASSPGTGPASEAFF. The DNA for the CDR3 is TGTGCCAGCAGTCCCGGGACAGGACCGGCGTCTGAAGCTTTCTTT.

The chain joins TRBV25-1 to TRBJ2-2; D might be TRBD1 (6 bases). Germline V gives CDR1 MGHDK, CDR2 SYGVNS. CDR3 length equals 14 residues. V lost 6 bases and J 4 bases, leaving 12 bases between the germline ends. The CDR3 here is CASSSEGGTGELFF. For the CDR3, the DNA is TGTGCCAGCAGCAGCGAAGGGGGCACCGGGGAGCTGTTTTTT.

This chain joins TRBV7-8 and TRBJ1-2; no clear D. This CDR3 comprises 17 residues. The ends were cut back, 5 bases at V and 0 bases at J, with 19 bases in the middle. CDR1 is SGHVS and CDR2 is FQNEAQ in the germline V gene. Written as DNA, the CDR3 is TGTGCCAGCAGCAGCCGCCGGGCAGACCCTTCTAACTATGGCTACACCTTC. It is translated as CASSSRRADPSNYGYTF.

The chain is built from TRBV7-3 and TRBJ2-1, with D possibly being TRBD1 (6 bases). The V gene's germline CDR1 is SGHTA and CDR2 FQGTGA. The CDR3 is 13 amino acids. Trimming took off 4 bases at V and 4 bases at J, with 8 bases between the two ends. CDR3: CASSSDRYNEQFF. CDR3 sequence (DNA): TGTGCCAGCAGCTCGGACAGATACAATGAGCAGTTCTTC.

The chain couples TRBV5-4 to TRBJ1-2; possible D gene TRBD1, 6 bases. CDR3 length equals 13 residues. Trimming pared 0 bases from V and 6 bases from J, leaving 9 bases between. Germline lookup yields CDR1 SGHNT and CDR2 YYREEE (reference sequence). The CDR3 reads CASSLDRVNGYTF. The CDR3 bases are TGTGCCAGCAGCTTGGACAGGGTTAATGGCTACACCTTC. The full variable domain, in which reference TRBV5-4 and TRBJ1-2 provide the parts outside the CDR3, is ETGVTQSPTHLIKTRGQQVTLRCSSQSGHNTVSWYQQALGQGPQFIFQYYREEENGRGNFPPRFSGLQFPNYSSELNVNALELDDSALYLCASSLDRVNGYTFGSGTRLTVV.

This chain uses TRBV29-1 with TRBJ1-3; 7 nucleotides match TRBD1. The ends lost 4 bases at V and 5 bases at J; junction bases unmatched: 11. This CDR3 has 15 amino acids. Germline V CDR1 and CDR2: SQVTM, ANQGSEA. CDR3 in amino acids: CSVAFRGQPRNTIYF. CDR3 coding DNA: TGCAGCGTTGCATTCCGGGGACAGCCGAGAAACACCATATATTTT.

This clone has a count of ten or more. This chain connects TRBV6-1 to TRBJ2-5; 11 nucleotides agree with TRBD1. This CDR3 region has 15 residues. Germline V lookup: CDR1 MNHNS, CDR2 SASEGT. V lost 1 base and J lost 5; bases outside the gene matches: 3. The CDR3 here is CASSEGTGGLETQYF. The DNA for the CDR3 is TGTGCCAGCAGTGAAGGGACAGGGGGCTTGGAGACCCAGTACTTC.

The rearrangement joins TRBV9 to TRBJ2-1; 7 bases are a match to TRBD2. The CDR3 is made up of 13 amino acids. The trim removed 0 bases at V and 10 bases at J, leaving 4 bases unmatched. Germline-derived CDR1 and CDR2 are SGDLS and YYNGEE. CDR3 bases: TGTGCCAGCAGCGTAGGGGCGGGAGAGGAGCAGTTCTTC. Encoded protein: CASSVGAGEEQFF. The whole variable domain, remainder taken from reference TRBV9 and TRBJ2-1, is DSGVTQTPKHLITATGQRVTLRCSPRSGDLSVYWYQQSLDQGLQFLIQYYNGEERAKGNILERFSAQQFPDLHSELNLSSLELGDSALYFCASSVGAGEEQFFGPGTRLTVL.

This clone was seen only a few times. The CDR3 DNA reads as TGCGCCAGCAGCCAAGATCACGTTCGGGGAGCACAGCCCCAGCATTTT. This sequence encodes CASSQDHVRGAQPQHF. The chain uses TRBV4-1 and TRBJ1-5; D is unclear. CDR1 is MGHRA and CDR2 is YSYEKL in the germline V gene. CDR3 length equals 16 residues. V lost 0 bases, J lost 7 bases, and 16 bases lay in between.

This clone appeared a few times. This rearrangement joins TRBV18 to TRBJ1-2; D is uncertain. The CDR3 sequence is 16 residues long. The V end lost 3 bases, the J end lost 3 bases, and 17 bases lay between the germline ends. The germline V gene has CDR1 KGHSH and CDR2 LQKENI. CDR3 coding DNA: TGTGCCAGCTCACCCGATTTCAAGGCAGGAGACTATGGCTACACCTTC. Its translation is CASSPDFKAGDYGYTF.

J is TRBJ1-2 and V is TRBV27, with D possibly being TRBD1 (5 bases). This CDR3 is 15 amino acids long. CDR1 MNHEY and CDR2 SMNVEV come from the germline V gene (reference sequence). The germline V and J ends were trimmed by 4 bases and 0 bases, with 12 bases remaining between them. The CDR3 DNA follows: TGTGCCAGCAGTTCGACGGGGGGAGCTAACTATGGCTACACCTTC. It codes for CASSSTGGANYGYTF.

With respect to this clone: The junction differs from germline at one of its ends, possibly a read error. The J gene is TRBJ1-1, the V gene TRBV5-5, with D possibly being TRBD1 (5 bases). This CDR3 is 12 amino acids long. Germline CDR1 SGHKS, CDR2 YYEKEE (reference sequence). The CDR3 bases are TGTGCCAGCAGCCACGGGACGGCTGACGCTTTCTTT. This encodes CASSHGTADAFF.